A selection of T cell receptor beta chains follows, all from one sample in a study of T cells in Graves' hyperthyroidism and ophthalmopathy. TCRdb passed the multiplex PCR reads through MiXCR, listing each CDR3 protein once. The top ten hold 7.9% of the sample, which has under 350,000 distinct CDR3 sequences, approximately 13% seen once. The specimen sequenced was blood. These receptors were collected from a woman between 35 and 50 years old with Graves' hyperthyroidism. CDR3s include the opening cysteine and the closing phenylalanine or tryptophan. The D gene is left open where the match is weak. Not all rows give a size; the values are once, few, many and, for expanded clones, a class.

>TRBV7-2|.|TRBJ2-7|few
CASSLDERAFYEQYF
TGTGCCAGCAGCTTAGATGAGAGGGCATTCTACGAGCAGTACTTC
>TRBV11-2|TRBD2|TRBJ2-1|many
CASSLDSLLYVSGRGLNEQFF
TGTGCCAGCAGCTTAGATTCCCTCCTTTACGTTAGCGGGAGGGGTCTGAATGAGCAGTTCTTC
>TRBV20-1|TRBD1|TRBJ1-4|few
CSARDSGGAGEKLFF
TGCAGTGCTAGAGATTCAGGGGGCGCCGGTGAAAAACTGTTTTTT
>TRBV18|TRBD1|TRBJ2-6|few
CASSPSPGTGPGANVLTF
TGTGCCAGCTCACCGAGTCCCGGGACAGGGCCTGGGGCCAACGTCCTGACTTTC
>TRBV29-1|.|TRBJ1-1|few
CTSSTGTEAFF
TGCACCTCCAGTACCGGCACTGAAGCTTTCTTT
>TRBV11-2|.|TRBJ2-1|many
CASSSLAVYNEQFF
TGTGCCAGCAGCTCATTAGCGGTCTACAATGAGCAGTTCTTC
>TRBV19|.|TRBJ2-7|few
CASSILPRESAEQYF
TGTGCCAGTAGTATTCTCCCAAGGGAGTCGGCCGAGCAGTACTTC
>TRBV6-2/TRBV6-3|.|TRBJ2-5|many
CASSYSTAEETQYF
TGTGCCAGCAGTTACTCGACGGCTGAAGAGACCCAGTACTTC
>TRBV12-3/TRBV12-4|.|TRBJ2-7|many
CASSFRFGRRIYEQYF
TGTGCCAGCAGTTTTAGGTTTGGCCGCCGAATCTACGAGCAGTACTTC
>TRBV20-1|.|TRBJ2-7|many
CSARSAGGPYEQYF
TGCAGTGCTAGAAGTGCAGGGGGGCCCTACGAGCAGTACTTC
>TRBV29-1|TRBD1|TRBJ2-7|many
CSASTGGYEQYF
TGCAGCGCAAGCACAGGGGGCTACGAGCAGTACTTC
>TRBV28|.|TRBJ2-2|many
CASSLVGNTGELFF
TGTGCCAGCAGTTTAGTTGGCAACACCGGGGAGCTGTTTTTT
>TRBV2|.|TRBJ2-1|many
CASSQWSYNEQFF
TGTGCCAGCAGTCAATGGTCTTACAATGAGCAGTTCTTC
>TRBV28|TRBD2|TRBJ2-3|many
CASTVGSSGSSDTQYF
TGTGCCAGCACCGTAGGGTCTAGCGGGAGCTCAGATACGCAGTATTTT
>TRBV5-6|.|TRBJ1-5|many
CASSLTDRPNQPQHF
TGTGCCAGCAGCTTGACCGACAGGCCCAATCAGCCCCAGCATTTT
>TRBV2|TRBD1|TRBJ2-2|many
CASTGQPNTGELFF
TGTGCCAGCACGGGACAGCCGAACACCGGGGAGCTGTTTTTT
>TRBV20-1|.|TRBJ1-2|.
CSARGDRPGLNYGYTF
TGCAGTGCTAGAGGAGACAGGCCGGGCCTTAACTATGGCTACACCTTC
>TRBV7-2|.|TRBJ2-4|many
CASSLGSGGINIQYF
TGTGCCAGCAGCTTAGGTTCAGGGGGGATAAACATTCAGTACTTC
>TRBV28|.|TRBJ2-2|few
CASTYTGELFF
TGTGCCAGCACTTACACCGGGGAGCTGTTTTTT
>TRBV9|TRBD2|TRBJ2-1|.
CASSLRLAGYWNEQFF
TGTGCCAGCAGCCTCCGACTAGCGGGGTATTGGAATGAGCAGTTCTTC
>TRBV7-2|.|TRBJ2-5|many
CASSDLTGRRGETQYF
TGTGCCAGCAGCGACCTGACGGGGAGAAGAGGAGAGACCCAGTACTTC
>TRBV6-5|.|TRBJ2-6|.
CASSYPRESSGANVLTF
TGTGCCAGCAGTTACCCGAGAGAGAGCTCTGGGGCCAACGTCCTGACTTTC
>TRBV3-1|.|TRBJ1-5|many
CASSGRGNQPQHF
TGTGCCAGCAGCGGCAGGGGCAATCAGCCCCAGCATTTT
>TRBV7-6|TRBD1|TRBJ1-3|few
CASSAPGQGAGNTIYF
TGTGCCAGCAGCGCTCCGGGACAGGGCGCTGGAAACACCATATATTTT
>TRBV14|.|TRBJ2-2|.
CASSPGGTGFFTLFF
TGTGCCAGCAGTCCTGGAGGGACCGGCTTTTTTACGCTGTTTTTT
>TRBV28|.|TRBJ2-5|many
CASTAQGETQYF
TGTGCCAGCACGGCCCAGGGGGAGACCCAGTACTTC